The clone carrying this TCR beta chain has a count of ten or more. The sample comes from a study of human T cells and chemical hapten exposure. Study at large: Patch tests delivered 0.01% DPC to the upper back and were evaluated at 6 days. Chiefly female patients presented with alopecia areata, totalis or universalis.

Time point defined: patch test 2, 6 weeks after DPC sensitization. Described treatment: therapeutic diphenylcyclopropenone sensitization with weekly scalp DPC. Total RNA was extracted from unfractionated whole blood. TCRdb redid the calling of the RACE reads with MiXCR, one entry per CDR3 protein. The sample lists about 42,000 distinct CDR3 sequences; approximately 9.7% were seen once. From germline, CDR1 is SGHAT and CDR2 FQNNGV. There are 16 residues in the CDR3. V trimming: 1 base; J trimming: 9 bases; junction bases outside the gene matches: 10. The sample consisted of whole blood, taken in connection with sensitization to the hapten diphenylcyclopropenone (DPC). V gene TRBV11-2 combines with J gene TRBJ2-3; TRBD2 matches 10 bases. The clonotype originates from a woman in her 30s with alopecia areata. Some clones in this sample may be carry-over from other donors' samples. In nucleotides, the CDR3 is TGTGCCAGCAGCTTAGTTTCTAGCGGGGGCACCGGAACGCAGTATTTT. Protein: CASSLVSSGGTGTQYF.